The rows below give T cell receptor beta chains drawn from one sample of a study of cytomegalovirus exposure and HLA in healthy donors. Clones were sequenced by immunoSEQ multiplex PCR, and TCRdb holds only the in-frame ones, with some missing. The data show fewer than 200,000 clones, with less than 80% seen just once and less than 0.9% held by the top ten. Sequencing was performed on PBMCs. The receptors here all came from a female donor in good health and CMV-seronegative. CDR3s include the opening cysteine and the closing phenylalanine or tryptophan. Each record gives: D gene, J gene, clone size, V gene, CDR3 protein, CDR3 DNA. A D gene is named only where the DNA matches it firmly. Not all rows give a size; the values are once, few, many and, for expanded clones, a class.

d_gene: .; j_gene: TRBJ1-2; abundance: .; v_gene: TRBV12-5; CDR3aa: CATLIGVGYTF; CDR3nt: TGTGCTACCCTTATCGGGGTGGGCTACACCTTC
d_gene: TRBD2; j_gene: TRBJ2-1; abundance: .; v_gene: TRBV4-3; CDR3aa: CASSQMGGGPYNEQFF; CDR3nt: TGCGCCAGCAGCCAAATGGGGGGAGGGCCCTACAATGAGCAGTTCTTC
d_gene: .; j_gene: TRBJ1-1; abundance: .; v_gene: TRBV9; CDR3aa: CASSGHRSNTEAFF; CDR3nt: TGTGCCAGCAGCGGGCACCGGAGTAACACTGAAGCTTTCTTT
d_gene: .; j_gene: TRBJ2-5; abundance: .; v_gene: TRBV30; CDR3aa: CAWTGGETQYF; CDR3nt: TGTGCCTGGACCGGCGGGGAGACCCAGTACTTC
d_gene: .; j_gene: TRBJ1-2; abundance: few; v_gene: TRBV28; CDR3aa: CASRWGVGNYGYTF; CDR3nt: TGTGCCAGCAGGTGGGGGGTTGGGAACTATGGCTACACCTTC
d_gene: TRBD2; j_gene: TRBJ2-3; abundance: .; v_gene: TRBV4-1; CDR3aa: CASSQTGTSGSTDTQYF; CDR3nt: TGCGCCAGCAGCCAAACGGGGACTAGCGGGAGTACAGATACGCAGTATTTT
d_gene: TRBD1; j_gene: TRBJ2-5; abundance: .; v_gene: TRBV5-8; CDR3aa: CASSSRQGQETQYF; CDR3nt: TGTGCCAGCAGCTCAAGACAGGGGCAAGAGACCCAGTACTTC
d_gene: TRBD1; j_gene: TRBJ1-1; abundance: .; v_gene: TRBV6-1; CDR3aa: CASGRGLNTEAFF; CDR3nt: TGTGCCAGCGGCAGGGGGCTGAACACTGAAGCTTTCTTT
d_gene: TRBD2; j_gene: TRBJ2-3; abundance: .; v_gene: TRBV7-2; CDR3aa: CASSLFGWAGGTDTQYF; CDR3nt: TGTGCCAGCAGCCTATTCGGTTGGGCGGGGGGTACAGATACGCAGTATTTT
d_gene: .; j_gene: TRBJ1-5; abundance: .; v_gene: TRBV10-3; CDR3aa: CAISAGNQPQHF; CDR3nt: TGTGCCATCAGCGCAGGCAATCAGCCCCAGCATTTT
d_gene: .; j_gene: TRBJ1-6; abundance: .; v_gene: TRBV4-2; CDR3aa: CASSLGGKVESYNSPLHF; CDR3nt: TGTGCCAGCAGCCTTGGGGGGAAGGTGGAATCCTATAATTCACCCCTCCACTTT
d_gene: TRBD1; j_gene: TRBJ1-1; abundance: few; v_gene: TRBV4-2; CDR3aa: CASSQGTGPNTEAFF; CDR3nt: TGTGCCAGCAGCCAGGGGACAGGTCCGAACACTGAAGCTTTCTTT
d_gene: .; j_gene: TRBJ2-3; abundance: .; v_gene: TRBV5-4; CDR3aa: CASSQGGGSTDTQYF; CDR3nt: TGTGCCAGCAGCCAAGGGGGGGGGTCCACAGATACGCAGTATTTT
d_gene: .; j_gene: TRBJ2-7; abundance: few; v_gene: TRBV19; CDR3aa: CAITMREQYF; CDR3nt: TGTGCCATCACTATGCGGGAGCAGTACTTC
d_gene: TRBD2; j_gene: TRBJ2-7; abundance: few; v_gene: TRBV6-5; CDR3aa: CASSSGTSGRNEQYF; CDR3nt: TGTGCCAGCAGTTCCGGGACTAGCGGGAGAAACGAGCAGTACTTC
d_gene: TRBD2; j_gene: TRBJ2-5; abundance: .; v_gene: TRBV5-5; CDR3aa: CASSGLAGGGETQYF; CDR3nt: TGTGCCAGCAGCGGACTAGCGGGGGGCGGTGAGACCCAGTACTTC
d_gene: TRBD1; j_gene: TRBJ1-1; abundance: .; v_gene: TRBV10-3; CDR3aa: CAISGPGQGRTEAFF; CDR3nt: TGTGCCATCAGTGGGCCGGGACAGGGGAGGACTGAAGCTTTCTTT
d_gene: TRBD2; j_gene: TRBJ2-4; abundance: .; v_gene: TRBV5-4; CDR3aa: CASSLFSGTLAKNIQYF; CDR3nt: TGTGCCAGCAGCTTGTTCAGCGGGACCCTAGCCAAAAACATTCAGTACTTC
d_gene: .; j_gene: TRBJ2-3; abundance: .; v_gene: TRBV4-3; CDR3aa: CASSQLTAGTDTQYF; CDR3nt: TGCGCCAGCAGCCAGCTCACTGCAGGGACAGATACGCAGTATTTT
d_gene: .; j_gene: TRBJ2-2; abundance: .; v_gene: TRBV9; CDR3aa: CASSEYRGGTGELFF; CDR3nt: TGTGCCAGCAGCGAATACAGGGGAGGCACCGGGGAGCTGTTTTTT
d_gene: .; j_gene: TRBJ1-2; abundance: .; v_gene: TRBV20-1; CDR3aa: CSADGDSDYTF; CDR3nt: TGCAGTGCTGACGGCGACAGTGACTACACCTTC
d_gene: .; j_gene: TRBJ2-2; abundance: few; v_gene: TRBV28; CDR3aa: CASSLRGGGELFF; CDR3nt: TGTGCCAGCAGCCTACGGGGTGGTGGGGAGCTGTTTTTT
d_gene: .; j_gene: TRBJ2-3; abundance: once; v_gene: TRBV28; CDR3aa: CAILSGISTDTQYF; CDR3nt: TGTGCCATCCTGAGCGGTATTAGCACAGATACGCAGTATTTT
d_gene: TRBD1; j_gene: TRBJ2-1; abundance: .; v_gene: TRBV27; CDR3aa: CASSSPAGDRGLGEQFF; CDR3nt: TGTGCCAGCAGTTCTCCGGCCGGGGACAGGGGGCTTGGTGAGCAGTTCTTC
d_gene: .; j_gene: TRBJ2-3; abundance: .; v_gene: TRBV6-6; CDR3aa: CASSWMGSTDTQYF; CDR3nt: TGTGCCAGCAGTTGGATGGGCTCCACAGATACGCAGTATTTT
d_gene: TRBD1; j_gene: TRBJ2-2; abundance: .; v_gene: TRBV7-2; CDR3aa: CASSADRERELFF; CDR3nt: TGTGCCAGCAGCGCGGACAGGGAAAGGGAGCTGTTTTTT
d_gene: TRBD1; j_gene: TRBJ2-7; abundance: .; v_gene: TRBV11-2; CDR3aa: CASSRDRESYEQYF; CDR3nt: TGTGCCAGCAGCCGAGACAGGGAGTCCTACGAGCAGTACTTC
d_gene: TRBD2; j_gene: TRBJ2-1; abundance: .; v_gene: TRBV6-1; CDR3aa: CASSEVSSGFEQFF; CDR3nt: TGTGCCAGCAGTGAAGTATCTAGCGGGTTTGAGCAGTTCTTC
d_gene: .; j_gene: TRBJ1-5; abundance: once; v_gene: TRBV2; CDR3aa: CASGTDRKQPQHF; CDR3nt: TGTGCCAGCGGTACAGACCGGAAACAGCCCCAGCATTTT
d_gene: .; j_gene: TRBJ2-2; abundance: .; v_gene: TRBV5-1; CDR3aa: CASSLVADKGNTGELFF; CDR3nt: TGCGCCAGCAGCCTGGTAGCGGATAAGGGGAACACCGGGGAGCTGTTTTTT
d_gene: .; j_gene: TRBJ2-5; abundance: .; v_gene: TRBV5-4; CDR3aa: CASSIGQPQETQYF; CDR3nt: TGTGCCAGCAGCATCGGACAGCCCCAAGAGACCCAGTACTTC
d_gene: .; j_gene: TRBJ2-7; abundance: .; v_gene: TRBV30; CDR3aa: CAWSPVSYEQYF; CDR3nt: TGTGCCTGGAGTCCTGTTAGTTACGAGCAGTACTTC
d_gene: .; j_gene: TRBJ1-2; abundance: few; v_gene: TRBV28; CDR3aa: CASSFGGDGYTF; CDR3nt: TGTGCCAGCAGTTTCGGTGGAGATGGCTACACCTTC
d_gene: .; j_gene: TRBJ2-3; abundance: .; v_gene: TRBV27; CDR3aa: CASRTRLGRQEDTDTQYF; CDR3nt: TGTGCCAGCAGGACACGCTTAGGCCGACAGGAGGACACAGATACGCAGTATTTT
d_gene: TRBD2; j_gene: TRBJ2-1; abundance: .; v_gene: TRBV4-2; CDR3aa: CASSPRTSGVQFF; CDR3nt: TGTGCCAGCAGCCCCAGGACTAGCGGGGTACAGTTCTTC
d_gene: .; j_gene: TRBJ2-3; abundance: .; v_gene: TRBV18; CDR3aa: CASRGRSTQYF; CDR3nt: TGTGCCAGCCGAGGCCGCAGTACGCAGTATTTT
d_gene: .; j_gene: TRBJ2-1; abundance: .; v_gene: TRBV30; CDR3aa: CAWSVRGREQFF; CDR3nt: TGTGCCTGGAGTGTACGGGGGAGGGAGCAGTTCTTC
d_gene: .; j_gene: TRBJ1-1; abundance: .; v_gene: TRBV5-1; CDR3aa: CASSSAGGKNTEAFF; CDR3nt: TGCGCCAGCAGCTCAGCGGGGGGAAAGAACACTGAAGCTTTCTTT
d_gene: .; j_gene: TRBJ2-3; abundance: .; v_gene: TRBV7-2; CDR3aa: CASSSPGLRTDTQYF; CDR3nt: TGTGCCAGCAGCTCGCCGGGACTTCGCACAGATACGCAGTATTTT